Following are 27 T cell receptor beta chains from one sample sequenced in a study of blood T cells in healthy people across ages. For the second PCR, which ran for roughly 6 to 12 cycles, a sample-barcoded 5' primer and a J-beta primer mix were used. TCRdb passed the 5' RACE reads through MiXCR, listing each CDR3 protein once. Of fewer than 900,000 distinct CDR3 sequences in the sample, roughly 47% were seen once. Sequenced input: blood. Source of these receptors: an older woman in good health.

This clonotype appeared many times. The chain has TRBV7-3 and TRBJ1-1; D remains unclear. This CDR3 comprises 13 residues. Germline lookup yields CDR1 SGHTA and CDR2 FQGTGA. Trimming shortened V by 4 bases and J by 0 bases, and 6 bases separated the two germline ends. The CDR3 reads CASSSSVNTEAFF. The CDR3 region has the DNA TGTGCCAGCAGCTCTTCGGTGAACACTGAAGCTTTCTTT.

The V and J genes are TRBV13 and TRBJ2-1; perhaps TRBD1 as D (5 bases). The length of the CDR3 is 15 residues. CDR1 and CDR2 from the germline V gene are PRHDT and FYEKMQ (reference sequence). The V end lost 5 bases, the J end lost 13 bases, and 24 bases lay between the germline ends. Here the CDR3 reads CASSPRLVGAETQFF. The CDR3 coding sequence is TGTGCCAGCAGCCCCCGGCTAGTTGGGGCGGAGACCCAGTTCTTC.

This clonotype has only a few counts. The chain couples TRBV20-1 to TRBJ1-1; the D is unclear. Trimming left V 4 bases short and J 1 base short, with 13 bases between. The germline gives CDR1 DFQATT, CDR2 SNEGSKA (reference sequence). The CDR3 is made up of 14 amino acids. The CDR3 sequence is CSATPSQPNTEAFF. The CDR3, as DNA: TGCAGTGCTACCCCTTCGCAGCCGAACACTGAAGCTTTCTTT.

This sequence joins TRBV7-8 and TRBJ2-4, with 7 nucleotides matching TRBD1. After removal of 5 bases from V and 0 bases from J, the junction contained 7 bases not matched to a gene. CDR1 and CDR2 (germline): SGHVS, FQNEAQ. There are 16 residues in the CDR3. The CDR3 loop reads CASSPRQGLAKNIQYF. CDR3 coding DNA: TGTGCCAGCAGCCCTCGACAGGGCTTAGCCAAAAACATTCAGTACTTC.

The chain recombines TRBV20-1 with TRBJ2-5; D call uncertain. Trimming pared 0 bases from V and 11 bases from J, leaving 13 bases between. The CDR3 runs to 12 residues. Germline assignment: CDR1 DFQATT and CDR2 SNEGSKA (reference sequence). The CDR3 region has the DNA TGCAGTGCTAGAGACATTACCAATGAGCAGTACTTC. This gives the protein CSARDITNEQYF.

This clonotype was observed a handful of times. V and J are TRBV20-1 and TRBJ2-7; TRBD2 aligns across 9 bases. The CDR3 has 15 amino acids. Per the germline V gene, CDR1 is DFQATT and CDR2 is SNEGSKA (reference sequence). V shed 1 base, J shed 6 bases, and the junction held 10 bases outside the gene matches. This CDR3 is CSARGSGGKSGEQYF. CDR3 bases: TGCAGTGCTAGAGGTAGCGGGGGAAAGTCGGGCGAGCAGTACTTC.

The V and J genes are TRBV6-4 and TRBJ2-3; D unresolved. This CDR3 is 13 amino acids long. Trimming removed 6 bases from V and 7 bases from J, with 14 bases in between. The germline V gene has CDR1 MRHNA and CDR2 SNTAGT. CDR3 bases: TGTGCCAGCAGGGACCGCATGGGGAATACGCAGTATTTT. The encoded protein is CASRDRMGNTQYF.

This clonotype has more than one count but fewer than ten. The chain combines TRBV20-1 with TRBJ1-6; D is unresolved. The germline CDR1 and CDR2 sequences are DFQATT and SNEGSKA (reference sequence). The germline V and J ends were trimmed by 0 bases and 7 bases, with 10 bases remaining between them. The CDR3 contains 14 residues. For the CDR3, the DNA is TGCAGTGCTAGAGATAACTCGGGGAATTCACCCCTCCACTTT. Its protein product is CSARDNSGNSPLHF.

This clonotype was detected only once. The gene calls are TRBV5-5 and TRBJ1-2, with 7 bases lining up with TRBD1. V trimming: 6 bases; J trimming: 4 bases; junction bases outside the gene matches: 18. The CDR3 length is 17 residues. Germline loops: CDR1 SGHKS, CDR2 YYEKEE (reference sequence). Written as DNA, the CDR3 is TGTGCCAGCACTGTGAAAGGTGGAGACAGGGACTCCTATGGCTACACCTTC. This translates into CASTVKGGDRDSYGYTF.

This clonotype was seen a few times. This sequence may be a read error, since a much larger clone differs from it by one base. The V and J genes are TRBV28 and TRBJ2-7; 8 bases map to TRBD2. This CDR3 region has 11 residues. The V gene end was trimmed by 8 bases and the J gene end by 12 bases; junction bases not matched to a gene: 9. Germline CDR1 MDHEN, CDR2 SYDVKM. DNA for the CDR3: TGTGCCAGCGGGCGGGGACTAGAAACGTACTTC. This gives the protein CASGRGLETYF.

In its sample, this clonotype was seen a few times. J is TRBJ1-2 and V is TRBV7-9; a possible D gene is TRBD1 (5 bases). There are 15 residues in the CDR3. Trimming took 5 bases from V and 4 from J, leaving 17 bases between them. Germline values: CDR1 SEHNR, CDR2 FQNEAQ (reference sequence). CDR3 nucleotides: TGTGCCAGCAGCCCTGGACAAGTGGTTGTCTATGGCTACACCTTC. It is translated as CASSPGQVVVYGYTF.

V usage is TRBV24-1 and J usage is TRBJ2-7; TRBD1 is a possible D gene (6 bases). CDR3 length equals 15 residues. CDR1 is KGHDR, CDR2 SFDVKD, per germline. V dropped 4 bases and J dropped 2 bases, with 14 bases sitting between them. The chain's CDR3 is CATSESGTPPYEQYF. The CDR3 region has the DNA TGTGCCACCAGTGAATCCGGGACACCACCCTACGAGCAGTACTTC.

The chain is built from TRBV6-5 and TRBJ1-5; D gene uncertain. Trimming cost V 7 bases and J 2 bases, with 12 bases left between them. The CDR3 covers 14 residues. From germline, CDR1 is MNHEY and CDR2 SVGAGI. CDR3 sequence (DNA): TGTGCCAGCAAAACCACGAGTGGCAATCAGCCCCAGCATTTT. Residues: CASKTTSGNQPQHF.

The chain joins TRBV29-1 to TRBJ2-1; 12 positions agree with TRBD2. The CDR3 has 13 amino acids. Germline V gene sequence: CDR1 SQVTM, CDR2 ANQGSEA. The ends lost 4 bases at V and 8 bases at J; junction bases unmatched: 3. CDR3 amino acids: CSVVLAGGYEQFF. CDR3 bases: TGCAGCGTTGTTCTAGCGGGAGGGTATGAGCAGTTCTTC.

In this sample, this clonotype turned up a few times. The V gene is TRBV5-1, the J gene TRBJ1-1; D uncertain. The CDR3 runs to 17 residues. Trimming took off 1 base at V and 4 bases at J, with 20 bases between the two ends. Germline V CDR1 and CDR2: SGHRS, YFSETQ. The CDR3 DNA is TGCGCCAGCAGCTTGTTTAGGACTCTCCCCTGGGGCACTGAAGCTTTCTTT. It specifies CASSLFRTLPWGTEAFF. The full variable domain, completed using reference TRBV5-1 and TRBJ1-1, is KAGVTQTPRYLIKTRGQQVTLSCSPISGHRSVSWYQQTPGQGLQFLFEYFSETQRNKGNFPGRFSGRQFSNSRSEMNVSTLELGDSALYLCASSLFRTLPWGTEAFFGQGTRLTVV.

This clonotype has just a few counts. The chain recombines TRBV11-2 with TRBJ2-6; D is possibly TRBD1 (6 bases). CDR3 size: 21 residues. V lost 4 bases to trimming and J lost 0 bases, with 25 bases between them. CDR1 and CDR2 from the germline V gene are SGHAT and FQNNGV. CDR3 nucleotides: TGTGCCAGCAGCTCCCGAGCTGGACAGAGATCATTCTACTCTGGGGCCAACGTCCTGACTTTC. This encodes CASSSRAGQRSFYSGANVLTF.

This clonotype was seen more than once but under ten times. The chain carries TRBV5-1 and TRBJ2-6, with 9 bases fitting TRBD1. V dropped 1 base and J dropped 0; count of bases not matched to a gene: 8. In germline, CDR1 is SGHRS, CDR2 YFSETQ. This CDR3 is built from 19 residues. The CDR3 DNA reads as TGCGCCAGCAGCTTGAACCCCTGGACAGGGGCCTCTGGGGCCAACGTCCTGACTTTC. The encoded protein is CASSLNPWTGASGANVLTF.

The chain joins TRBV4-1 to TRBJ2-5; D is possibly TRBD2 (5 bases). V lost 1 base to trimming and J lost 5 bases, with 17 bases between them. Germline CDR1 and CDR2: MGHRA and YSYEKL. The CDR3 has 16 residues. In DNA form, the CDR3 reads TGCGCCAGCAGCCAAGGTGAGGGCAGGACGGCGGAGACCCAGTACTTC. This gives the protein CASSQGEGRTAETQYF.

The V and J genes are TRBV11-2 and TRBJ1-1; unclear D gene. V lost 5 bases and J 1 base, leaving 17 bases between the germline ends. CDR3 length: 16 residues. Germline V gene sequence: CDR1 SGHAT, CDR2 FQNNGV. The CDR3: CASSPSIYRRNTEAFF. CDR3 sequence (DNA): TGTGCCAGCAGCCCCAGCATATACAGAAGGAACACTGAAGCTTTCTTT.

The chain combines TRBV20-1 with TRBJ1-6, with TRBD1 identical over 9 bases. The germline V gene encodes CDR1 DFQATT and CDR2 SNEGSKA (reference sequence). This CDR3 contains 14 residues. V trimming: 5 bases; J trimming: 8 bases; junction bases outside the gene matches: 7. The CDR3 loop is CSAPWGQGYSPLHF. In DNA form, the CDR3 reads TGCAGTGCTCCTTGGGGACAGGGCTATTCACCCCTCCACTTT.

The table lists this clonotype with many counts. This chain connects TRBV18 to TRBJ2-7; TRBD1 aligns across 7 bases. The germline gives CDR1 KGHSH, CDR2 LQKENI. The CDR3 spans 20 residues. The trim removed 6 bases at V and 1 base at J, leaving 24 bases unmatched. CDR3 sequence reads: CASSLLGPMGQKESSYEQYF. Here the CDR3 DNA reads TGTGCCAGCTCCCTACTTGGGCCGATGGGACAGAAGGAGTCATCCTACGAGCAGTACTTC.

The chain employs TRBV25-1 and TRBJ2-1; no definite D call. The last part of the DNA fits TRBJ2-7 better; the J call may be wrong. Per germline, CDR1 MGHDK and CDR2 SYGVNS. The CDR3 runs to 14 residues. The CDR3 reads CASIALSPSNEQYF. CDR3 nucleotides: TGTGCCAGCATCGCGCTATCCCCTTCGAATGAGCAGTACTTC.

As regards this clonotype: One junction end does not reproduce the germline sequence, and a read error may be involved. The chain links TRBV4-1 to TRBJ2-1; the D gene could be TRBD1 or TRBD2 (5 bases each). CDR1 MGHRA and CDR2 YSYEKL come from the germline V gene. The CDR3 covers 15 residues. The CDR3 protein is CTSSQDWGGGNEQFF. The CDR3 coding sequence is TGCACCAGCAGCCAAGATTGGGGTGGGGGCAATGAGCAGTTCTTC.

V is TRBV27 and J is TRBJ2-7; D may be TRBD2 (6 bases). The CDR3 totals 13 residues. Germline CDR1 reads MNHEY; CDR2 reads SMNVEV (reference sequence). V was pared by 4 bases and J by 7 bases, with 14 bases between. The CDR3 nucleotides read TGTGCCAGCAGTTGGAGGAACCGGGGGGAGCAGTACTTC. Amino acid sequence: CASSWRNRGEQYF.

In its sample, this clonotype was seen a few times. The V gene is TRBV11-2, the J gene TRBJ2-4, with 8 bases aligning to TRBD1. This CDR3 comprises 15 residues. Germline V gene sequence: CDR1 SGHAT, CDR2 FQNNGV. V shed 1 base and J 6 bases; nucleotides not matched to a gene: 5. This CDR3 is CASSLVSGQGNIQYF. CDR3 in DNA: TGTGCCAGCAGCTTAGTCTCAGGACAGGGAAACATTCAGTACTTC.

This chain joins TRBV7-6 and TRBJ2-1; 9 nucleotides agree with TRBD1. From germline, CDR1 is SGHVS and CDR2 FNYEAQ. Trimming cost V 1 base and J 7 bases; bases outside gene matches: 14. This CDR3 spans 18 amino acids. CDR3 sequence: CASSLELPGTGILNEQFF. Written as DNA, the CDR3 is TGTGCCAGCAGCTTAGAGTTACCCGGGACAGGGATTTTGAATGAGCAGTTCTTC. Full variable domain (remainder filled in from reference TRBV7-6 and TRBJ2-1): GAGVSQSPRYKVTKRGQDVALRCDPISGHVSLYWYRQALGQGPEFLTYFNYEAQQDKSGLPNDRFSAERPEGSISTLTIQRTEQRDSAMYRCASSLELPGTGILNEQFFGPGTRLTVL.

This chain connects TRBV4-1 to TRBJ1-2; D not resolved. CDR3 length: 17 amino acids. V was cut by 1 base and J by 4 bases, with 19 bases left in between. The germline gives CDR1 MGHRA, CDR2 YSYEKL. CDR3 in amino acids: CASSQGVGTQGRYGYTF. The DNA for the CDR3 is TGCGCCAGCAGCCAAGGTGTCGGAACCCAAGGACGCTATGGCTACACCTTC.